This section outlines one T cell receptor (beta chain) sequence together with its context. What it binds is unknown. Measured with immunoSEQ multiplex PCR; TCRdb has only the in-frame clones, and not every one. The data contain some 340,000 clones, 70% to 90% of them seen just once; the ten biggest clones take up 2% to 2.5%. As for treatment: 15 to 20 received Ad26.COV2.S at low or high dose, single or two shots; 5 received placebo; per-sample allocation not given. The samples date from day 63 after the first vaccine or placebo injection. In Boston, an adult donor aged 18-55 years took part. This record comes from a study of Ad26.COV2.S vaccination and SARS-CoV-2 variants. Study context: A participant enrolled in the COV1001 Ad26.COV2.S trial arm provided the sample. Recipients of Ad26.COV2.S got it intramuscularly, once or twice 56 days apart.

The CDR3 extends over 16 amino acids. Trimming cost V 5 bases and J 5 bases, with 21 bases left between them. Per germline, CDR1 SNHLY and CDR2 FYNNEI. Study-wide results and caveats: Breadth and depth estimates from TCRs may understate total T cell responses.

This material consisted of peripheral blood, taken in a trial of Ad26.COV2.S vaccine versus placebo. The clonotype was recovered from a person between 18 and 60 years old who received the Ad26.COV2.S COVID-19 vaccine or a placebo. This rearrangement joins TRBV2 to TRBJ2-5; D call uncertain. In DNA form, the CDR3 reads TGTGCCAGCAGTCCCACCTACCTAGATAAAATGGAGACCCAGTACTTC. It specifies CASSPTYLDKMETQYF. The full variable domain, with the rest looked up from reference TRBV2 and TRBJ2-5, is EPEVTQTPSHQVTQMGQEVILRCVPISNHLYFYWYRQILGQKVEFLVSFYNNEISEKSEIFDDQFSVERPDGSNFTLKIRSTKLEDSAMYFCASSPTYLDKMETQYFGPGTRLLVL.